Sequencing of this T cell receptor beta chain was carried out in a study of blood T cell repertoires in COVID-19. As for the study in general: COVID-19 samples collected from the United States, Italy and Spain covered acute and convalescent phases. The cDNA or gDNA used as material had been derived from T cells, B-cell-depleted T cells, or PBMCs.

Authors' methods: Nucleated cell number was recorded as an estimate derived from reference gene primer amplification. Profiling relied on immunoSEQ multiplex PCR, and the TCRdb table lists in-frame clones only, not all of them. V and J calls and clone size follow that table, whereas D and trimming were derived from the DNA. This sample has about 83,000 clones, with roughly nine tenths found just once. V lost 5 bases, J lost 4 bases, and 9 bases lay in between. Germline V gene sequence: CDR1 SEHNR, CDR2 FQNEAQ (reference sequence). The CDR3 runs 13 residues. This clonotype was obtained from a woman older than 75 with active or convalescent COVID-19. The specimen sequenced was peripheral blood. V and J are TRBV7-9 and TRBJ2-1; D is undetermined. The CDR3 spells CASSMTTYNEQFF. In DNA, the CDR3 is TGTGCCAGCAGCATGACAACTTACAATGAGCAGTTCTTC.